This is a list of T cell receptor beta chains from one sample in a study of PD-L1 blockade in urothelial cancer. Method: immunoSEQ multiplex PCR; TCRdb's copy keeps in-frame clones and lacks some. The sample includes some 120,000 clones, about 91% of them seen just once. Specimen: PBMCs, collected around atezolizumab (anti-PD-L1) treatment. The source of these receptors is a man aged 60-69 years with urothelial cancer. CDR3s include the opening cysteine and the closing phenylalanine or tryptophan. Fields, in order: D gene, J gene, clone size, V gene, CDR3 protein, CDR3 DNA. A D gene is named only where the DNA matches it firmly. Clone size appears in some rows only: once, few, many, or a class for an expanded clone.

d_gene: TRBD1; j_gene: TRBJ1-4; abundance: NA; v_gene: TRBV11-2; CDR3aa: CASSPIRGPTNEKLFF; CDR3nt: TGTGCCAGCAGCCCTATCAGGGGGCCCACTAATGAAAAACTGTTTTTT
d_gene: TRBD2; j_gene: TRBJ2-1; abundance: once; v_gene: TRBV2; CDR3aa: CASSDLAGVYNEQFF; CDR3nt: TGTGCCAGCAGTGATTTAGCGGGGGTATACAATGAGCAGTTCTTC
d_gene: TRBD1; j_gene: TRBJ1-2; abundance: few; v_gene: TRBV9; CDR3aa: CASGTGGALLGYTF; CDR3nt: TGTGCCAGCGGTACAGGGGGAGCCCTATTGGGCTACACCTTC
d_gene: TRBD2; j_gene: TRBJ2-1; abundance: NA; v_gene: TRBV2; CDR3aa: CASSAAGGSGGARSYNEQFF; CDR3nt: TGTGCCAGCAGTGCAGCAGGTGGGAGCGGGGGGGCCCGGTCCTACAATGAGCAGTTCTTC
d_gene: NA; j_gene: TRBJ2-5; abundance: NA; v_gene: TRBV5-4; CDR3aa: CASSSTTGAKETQYF; CDR3nt: TGTGCCAGCAGCTCGACGACAGGAGCCAAAGAGACCCAGTACTTC
d_gene: TRBD1; j_gene: TRBJ1-2; abundance: NA; v_gene: TRBV29-1; CDR3aa: CSVRQGSYGYTF; CDR3nt: TGCAGCGTTAGACAGGGATCCTATGGCTACACCTTC
d_gene: NA; j_gene: TRBJ1-5; abundance: NA; v_gene: TRBV30; CDR3aa: CAWSVLGQGNQPQHF; CDR3nt: TGTGCCTGGAGTGTATTGGGGCAGGGGAATCAGCCCCAGCATTTT
d_gene: TRBD2; j_gene: TRBJ2-3; abundance: NA; v_gene: TRBV25-1; CDR3aa: CASSDRLAGYTDTQYF; CDR3nt: TGTGCCAGCAGTGATCGACTAGCGGGATATACAGATACGCAGTATTTT
d_gene: NA; j_gene: TRBJ1-4; abundance: NA; v_gene: TRBV6-1; CDR3aa: CASGGAAATNEKLFF; CDR3nt: TGTGCCAGCGGGGGGGCGGCCGCAACTAATGAAAAACTGTTTTTT
d_gene: TRBD1; j_gene: TRBJ2-4; abundance: NA; v_gene: TRBV5-5; CDR3aa: CASSPRTGGDIQYF; CDR3nt: TGTGCCAGCAGCCCAAGGACAGGGGGCGACATTCAGTACTTC
d_gene: TRBD1; j_gene: TRBJ2-1; abundance: NA; v_gene: TRBV19; CDR3aa: CASSPDRGRNEQFF; CDR3nt: TGTGCCAGTAGTCCAGACAGGGGGAGGAATGAGCAGTTCTTC
d_gene: NA; j_gene: TRBJ2-7; abundance: NA; v_gene: TRBV5-5; CDR3aa: CASSFTVDEQYF; CDR3nt: TGTGCCAGCAGCTTTACCGTAGACGAGCAGTACTTC
d_gene: TRBD2; j_gene: TRBJ2-2; abundance: NA; v_gene: TRBV11-2; CDR3aa: CASNLGGGVNTGELFF; CDR3nt: TGTGCCAGCAACTTGGGCGGGGGAGTCAACACCGGGGAGCTGTTTTTT
d_gene: NA; j_gene: TRBJ2-7; abundance: once; v_gene: TRBV6-1; CDR3aa: CASSEGKGRVFPISYEQYF; CDR3nt: TGTGCCAGCAGTGAAGGAAAGGGGCGCGTCTTTCCCATCTCCTACGAGCAGTACTTC
d_gene: NA; j_gene: TRBJ2-7; abundance: NA; v_gene: TRBV11-2; CDR3aa: CASSPPLRSEQYF; CDR3nt: TGTGCCAGCAGCCCTCCCCTGCGGTCCGAGCAGTACTTC
d_gene: NA; j_gene: TRBJ2-7; abundance: NA; v_gene: TRBV7-2; CDR3aa: CASSARRDFNEQYF; CDR3nt: TGTGCCAGCAGCGCGCGGAGGGACTTCAACGAGCAGTACTTC
d_gene: TRBD2; j_gene: TRBJ2-3; abundance: NA; v_gene: TRBV7-3; CDR3aa: CASSWGGRLAGTTDTQYF; CDR3nt: TGTGCCAGCAGCTGGGGAGGGCGACTAGCGGGGACTACAGATACGCAGTATTTT
d_gene: NA; j_gene: TRBJ1-2; abundance: once; v_gene: TRBV5-5; CDR3aa: CASSLGGQAGYGYTF; CDR3nt: TGTGCCAGCAGCCTCGGGGGGCAGGCCGGCTATGGCTACACCTTC
d_gene: TRBD1; j_gene: TRBJ2-1; abundance: NA; v_gene: TRBV15; CDR3aa: CATRDREHNEQFF; CDR3nt: TGTGCCACCAGGGACAGGGAGCACAATGAGCAGTTCTTC
d_gene: NA; j_gene: TRBJ1-2; abundance: NA; v_gene: TRBV6-1; CDR3aa: CASSTGLGDYGYTF; CDR3nt: TGTGCCAGCTCAACAGGGCTGGGGGACTATGGCTACACCTTC
d_gene: NA; j_gene: TRBJ1-1; abundance: NA; v_gene: TRBV30; CDR3aa: CAWRSAVPNTEAFF; CDR3nt: TGTGCCTGGAGAAGCGCCGTCCCCAACACTGAAGCTTTCTTT
d_gene: TRBD2; j_gene: TRBJ2-7; abundance: once; v_gene: TRBV18; CDR3aa: CASSQGLAVTYEQYF; CDR3nt: TGTGCCAGCTCCCAGGGACTAGCGGTTACCTACGAGCAGTACTTC
d_gene: TRBD1; j_gene: TRBJ2-4; abundance: NA; v_gene: TRBV28; CDR3aa: CASSLMGQGSKNIQYF; CDR3nt: TGTGCCAGCAGTTTGATGGGACAGGGGTCCAAAAACATTCAGTACTTC
d_gene: NA; j_gene: TRBJ1-2; abundance: once; v_gene: TRBV19; CDR3aa: CASSIDNGQANYGYTF; CDR3nt: TGTGCCAGTAGTATAGATAACGGTCAAGCTAACTATGGCTACACCTTC
d_gene: NA; j_gene: TRBJ2-7; abundance: NA; v_gene: TRBV15; CDR3aa: CATSRGGGYLYEQYF; CDR3nt: TGTGCCACCAGCAGAGGTGGGGGCTACCTCTACGAGCAGTACTTC
d_gene: TRBD2; j_gene: TRBJ2-7; abundance: NA; v_gene: TRBV2; CDR3aa: CASSRLAGGLSYEQYF; CDR3nt: TGTGCCAGCAGTCGACTAGCGGGGGGCCTCTCCTACGAGCAGTACTTC
d_gene: NA; j_gene: TRBJ2-7; abundance: NA; v_gene: TRBV6-6; CDR3aa: CASSVGMQGTEQYF; CDR3nt: TGTGCCAGCAGTGTGGGGATGCAGGGTACCGAGCAGTACTTC
d_gene: TRBD1; j_gene: TRBJ1-1; abundance: NA; v_gene: TRBV5-4; CDR3aa: CASSAPGGTEAFF; CDR3nt: TGTGCCAGCAGCGCACCAGGGGGTACTGAAGCTTTCTTT
d_gene: NA; j_gene: TRBJ1-1; abundance: once; v_gene: TRBV6-1; CDR3aa: CATQSLREVKAFF; CDR3nt: TGTGCCACCCAGAGCCTTAGGGAGGTCAAAGCTTTCTTT
d_gene: TRBD2; j_gene: TRBJ2-3; abundance: once; v_gene: TRBV5-1; CDR3aa: CASSLLGLAASTDTQYF; CDR3nt: TGCGCCAGCAGCTTACTCGGACTAGCGGCAAGCACAGATACGCAGTATTTT
d_gene: TRBD1; j_gene: TRBJ2-7; abundance: NA; v_gene: TRBV5-6; CDR3aa: CASSRDPQGSYEQYF; CDR3nt: TGTGCCAGCAGCCGAGACCCACAGGGGAGCTACGAGCAGTACTTC
d_gene: TRBD1; j_gene: TRBJ2-2; abundance: once; v_gene: TRBV18; CDR3aa: CASSLQGALTGELFF; CDR3nt: TGTGCCAGCTCACTTCAGGGGGCTCTAACCGGGGAGCTGTTTTTT
d_gene: TRBD2; j_gene: TRBJ2-3; abundance: NA; v_gene: TRBV19; CDR3aa: CASSMGAGELDTQYF; CDR3nt: TGTGCCAGTAGTATGGGAGCGGGGGAGCTAGATACGCAGTATTTT
d_gene: TRBD2; j_gene: TRBJ2-1; abundance: few; v_gene: TRBV5-1; CDR3aa: CASSGKRGLAVYNEQFF; CDR3nt: TGCGCCAGCAGCGGGAAAAGAGGACTAGCGGTTTACAATGAGCAGTTCTTC
d_gene: NA; j_gene: TRBJ1-3; abundance: NA; v_gene: TRBV4-2; CDR3aa: CASSQDLVSSGNTIYF; CDR3nt: TGTGCCAGCAGCCAAGATCTGGTGAGCTCTGGAAACACCATATATTTT
d_gene: NA; j_gene: TRBJ2-3; abundance: NA; v_gene: TRBV10-3; CDR3aa: CAIRGGADTQYF; CDR3nt: TGTGCCATCAGAGGAGGGGCGGATACGCAGTATTTT
d_gene: TRBD2; j_gene: TRBJ2-1; abundance: NA; v_gene: TRBV11-2; CDR3aa: CASSWTSGSLSYNEQFF; CDR3nt: TGTGCCAGCAGCTGGACTAGCGGGAGCCTTTCCTACAATGAGCAGTTCTTC
d_gene: NA; j_gene: TRBJ2-7; abundance: NA; v_gene: TRBV2; CDR3aa: CAIGTKPYEQYF; CDR3nt: TGTGCCATCGGGACAAAACCCTACGAGCAGTACTTC
d_gene: TRBD2; j_gene: TRBJ2-2; abundance: NA; v_gene: TRBV10-3; CDR3aa: CAIRGTSGGANTGELFF; CDR3nt: TGTGCCATCAGAGGGACTAGCGGGGGGGCGAACACCGGGGAGCTGTTTTTT
d_gene: TRBD2; j_gene: TRBJ2-5; abundance: NA; v_gene: TRBV4-3; CDR3aa: CASSQAGSGGETQYF; CDR3nt: TGCGCCAGCAGCCAAGCTGGTAGCGGGGGAGAGACCCAGTACTTC
d_gene: TRBD1; j_gene: TRBJ1-2; abundance: NA; v_gene: TRBV4-3; CDR3aa: CASSQDSGQLDYTF; CDR3nt: TGCGCCAGCAGCCAAGATTCGGGACAGCTGGACTACACCTTC
d_gene: NA; j_gene: TRBJ2-1; abundance: NA; v_gene: TRBV6-6; CDR3aa: CASSQQGPTYNEQFF; CDR3nt: TGTGCCAGCAGCCAACAGGGCCCCACCTACAATGAGCAGTTCTTC
d_gene: TRBD2; j_gene: TRBJ2-5; abundance: NA; v_gene: TRBV7-2; CDR3aa: CASSPINSGGDQETQYF; CDR3nt: TGTGCCAGCAGCCCGATTAATAGCGGGGGGGACCAAGAGACCCAGTACTTC
d_gene: TRBD2; j_gene: TRBJ2-1; abundance: NA; v_gene: TRBV5-1; CDR3aa: CASSITGTKQFF; CDR3nt: TGCGCCAGCAGCATAACCGGGACTAAGCAGTTCTTC
d_gene: NA; j_gene: TRBJ1-5; abundance: NA; v_gene: TRBV28; CDR3aa: CASSGWGVVNQPQHF; CDR3nt: TGTGCCAGCAGTGGCTGGGGGGTGGTCAATCAGCCCCAGCATTTT
d_gene: NA; j_gene: TRBJ2-7; abundance: NA; v_gene: TRBV4-2; CDR3aa: CASSPAGLSYEQYF; CDR3nt: TGTGCCAGCAGCCCAGCAGGGCTCTCCTACGAGCAGTACTTC
d_gene: NA; j_gene: TRBJ2-5; abundance: NA; v_gene: TRBV30; CDR3aa: CALDLKAGETQYF; CDR3nt: TGTGCCCTCGATTTGAAGGCGGGGGAGACCCAGTACTTC
d_gene: TRBD2; j_gene: TRBJ2-1; abundance: NA; v_gene: TRBV9; CDR3aa: CASSPSPSGSRYNEQFF; CDR3nt: TGTGCCAGCAGCCCCAGCCCCAGCGGGAGCCGTTACAATGAGCAGTTCTTC
d_gene: TRBD1; j_gene: TRBJ2-5; abundance: NA; v_gene: TRBV7-9; CDR3aa: CASSLGQGETRQETQYF; CDR3nt: TGTGCCAGCAGCTTAGGGCAGGGGGAAACAAGGCAGGAGACCCAGTACTTC
d_gene: TRBD2; j_gene: TRBJ2-1; abundance: NA; v_gene: TRBV5-1; CDR3aa: CASSGLAGHNEQFF; CDR3nt: TGCGCCAGCTCGGGACTAGCGGGACACAATGAGCAGTTCTTC